The clone carrying this T cell receptor beta chain has a count of ten or more. Its antigen is unidentified. The V gene lost 3 bases and the J gene lost 5 bases, with 10 bases spanning the gap. The CDR3 runs 13 residues. Germline lookup yields CDR1 LNHNV and CDR2 YYDKDF (reference sequence). This sample is drawn from a study of CD8 T cells in ankylosing spondylitis. Study results and caveats: Made up of about eight highly homologous variants, a TCR beta motif appeared characteristic of ankylosing spondylitis blood. Past research had described some motif variants in reactive arthritis synovial fluid and blood.

In making TCR beta libraries, quantitative 5'-RACE with molecular barcodes was used. TCRdb passed the 5' RACE reads through MiXCR, listing each CDR3 protein once. The sample yields 750,000 to 850,000 distinct CDR3 sequences, 12% seen once. The sample consisted of blood, either unsorted or a sorted T cell fraction (not recorded which). This sequence joins TRBV15 and TRBJ2-5; D gene uncertain. This clonotype originated in a male donor with ankylosing spondylitis. The CDR3 DNA follows: TGTGCCACCAGCAGGGAACGCAGGGAGACCCAGTACTTC. Encoded protein: CATSRERRETQYF.